The present TCR beta chain was sequenced within a study of T cell changes during pregnancy in multiple sclerosis. The CDR3 contains 17 residues. The V end was cut by 1 base, the J end by 1 base, with 11 bases between. In germline, CDR1 is LGHNA, CDR2 YSLEER. TCRdb keeps only in-frame clones here, not all; method: immunoSEQ multiplex PCR. The table lists about 32,000 clones, around 90% of them singletons. J is TRBJ2-6 and V is TRBV4-3; maybe TRBD1 (6 bases). The sequence was collected from a female donor with multiple sclerosis, enrolled in a pregnancy study. This specimen consisted of CD8+ T cells from peripheral blood mononuclear cells, obtained in the first trimester of pregnancy. CDR3 coding DNA: TGCGCCAGCAGCCAAGTATCAGGGGATTCTGGGGCCAACGTCCTGACTTTC. It specifies CASSQVSGDSGANVLTF.